The 20 T cell receptor beta chains in this list originate from one sample, sequenced in a study of T cell changes during pregnancy in multiple sclerosis. Some clones are missing from TCRdb's copy, which holds only in-frame ones; the method was immunoSEQ multiplex PCR. Among 90,000 or so clones listed, 91% were seen once. Sample: PBMCs, taken in the first trimester of pregnancy. These receptors all come from a female donor in good health, serving as a control in a pregnancy study. Some clones in this sample may be carry-over from other donors' samples.

This clone appeared once. V gene TRBV25-1 combines with J gene TRBJ2-3; D might be TRBD1 (5 bases). Germline V gene lookup returns CDR1 MGHDK and CDR2 SYGVNS. The CDR3 spans 15 residues. V shed 4 bases and J shed 2 bases, with 13 bases lying between them. The CDR3 here is CASSAATGPTDTQYF. The CDR3 DNA is TGTGCCAGCAGTGCCGCCACAGGACCCACAGATACGCAGTATTTT.

This clone was picked up a small number of times. This CDR3 reads CASSFSGSYEQYF. The CDR3 region has the DNA TGTGCCAGCAGCTTCTCAGGGTCCTACGAGCAGTACTTC. This chain links TRBV5-4 with TRBJ2-7, with TRBD1 as a possible D gene (5 bases). The CDR3 is 13 residues long. V was trimmed by 2 bases and J by 1 base, leaving 7 bases between them. Germline CDR1 is SGHNT and CDR2 is YYREEE (reference sequence).

The chain recombines TRBV4-3 with TRBJ2-7; TRBD2 is a possible D gene (6 bases). Deletions cut 1 base from V and 0 bases from J, with 10 bases between. Germline assignment: CDR1 LGHNA and CDR2 YSLEER. The CDR3 totals 15 residues. This CDR3 reads CASSQAGGGSYEQYF. The DNA for the CDR3 is TGCGCCAGCAGCCAAGCTGGGGGAGGCTCCTACGAGCAGTACTTC.

This chain uses TRBV19 with TRBJ1-5, with 7 bases matching TRBD1. The CDR3 contains 15 residues. CDR1 and CDR2 (germline): LNHDA, SQIVND (reference sequence). After removal of 6 bases from V and 1 base from J, the junction contained 6 bases not matched to a gene. Here the CDR3 reads CASRLTGTSNQPQHF. CDR3 nucleotides: TGTGCCAGTAGATTGACAGGGACGAGCAATCAGCCCCAGCATTTT.

The CDR3 loop reads CASSESERGSEPQHF. CDR3 coding DNA: TGCGCCAGCAGTGAGTCGGAGCGGGGTTCGGAGCCCCAGCATTTT. The V gene is TRBV10-2, the J gene TRBJ1-5; D unresolved. The CDR3 sequence is 15 residues long. The germline gives CDR1 WSHSY, CDR2 SAAADI. V lost 0 bases to trimming and J lost 8 bases, with 14 bases between them.

The J gene is TRBJ1-1, the V gene TRBV5-1; 8 bases agree with TRBD1. CDR1 SGHRS and CDR2 YFSETQ come from the germline V gene. The CDR3 contains 16 residues. The J segment lost 1 base and the V segment lost 0 bases, leaving 5 bases of the junction unmatched. The CDR3 here is CASSLGTGHANTEAFF. CDR3 in DNA: TGCGCCAGCAGCTTGGGGACAGGGCATGCGAACACTGAAGCTTTCTTT.

The chain joins TRBV5-1 to TRBJ2-1; no definite D call. This CDR3 is built from 16 residues. Germline V gene data show CDR1 as SGHRS and CDR2 as YFSETQ. The V gene lost 1 base and the J gene lost 3 bases, with 14 bases spanning the gap. The CDR3 spells CASSLIAGRSYNEQFF. The CDR3 nucleotides read TGCGCCAGCAGCTTGATCGCCGGTAGAAGCTACAATGAGCAGTTCTTC.

This rearrangement joins TRBV2 to TRBJ2-2; TRBD1 agrees at 7 bases. Germline CDR1 and CDR2: SNHLY and FYNNEI. With 7 bases clipped from V and 5 bases from J, the junction kept 7 bases outside the gene matches. The CDR3 covers 14 residues. Here the CDR3 DNA reads TGTGCCAGCAAGGACAGGAAGGTAACCGGGGAGCTGTTTTTT. It is translated as CASKDRKVTGELFF.

The chain recombines TRBV4-2 with TRBJ2-4, with TRBD2 matching 10 bases. Trimming at V came to 5 bases and at J to 6 bases, leaving 13 bases not matched to a gene. Per germline, CDR1 LGHNA and CDR2 YNFKEQ. This CDR3 is 17 amino acids long. The CDR3 nucleotides are TGTGCCAGCAGCTCCGACAGAGCGGGAGGGCTCCGAAACATTCAGTACTTC. It specifies CASSSDRAGGLRNIQYF.

This rearrangement joins TRBV29-1 to TRBJ2-6; a weak D match, TRBD2 (6 bases). The CDR3 runs 16 residues. Trimming cost V 4 bases and J 0 bases, with 13 bases left between them. CDR1 and CDR2 (germline): SQVTM, ANQGSEA. The CDR3 coding sequence is TGCAGCGTTGCAAGGGACTTTAACTCTGGGGCCAACGTCCTGACTTTC. Translated, it gives CSVARDFNSGANVLTF.

The rearrangement joins TRBV29-1 to TRBJ2-2; 8 bases line up with TRBD2. Losses at the gene ends were 7 bases for V and 0 bases for J; bases not matched to a gene: 4. The CDR3 consists of 14 residues. The germline V gene has CDR1 SQVTM and CDR2 ANQGSEA. The CDR3 is CSAERGTNTGELFF. Written as DNA, the CDR3 is TGCAGCGCGGAGCGGGGGACGAACACCGGGGAGCTGTTTTTT.

The chain employs TRBV19 and TRBJ1-5; D not resolved. The CDR3 runs to 15 residues. Germline lookup yields CDR1 LNHDA and CDR2 SQIVND (reference sequence). V shed 3 bases and J shed 3 bases, with 12 bases lying between them. The CDR3 spells CASSIGLVSNQPQHF. DNA of the CDR3: TGTGCCAGTAGTATCGGTTTGGTCTCCAATCAGCCCCAGCATTTT.

The chain is built from TRBV6-1 and TRBJ2-5, with TRBD2 identical over 7 bases. Germline V gene sequence: CDR1 MNHNS, CDR2 SASEGT. The ends lost 0 bases at V and 5 bases at J; junction bases unmatched: 12. This CDR3 is built from 17 residues. CDR3: CASSEAQGRVGGETQYF. For the CDR3, the DNA is TGTGCCAGCAGTGAAGCCCAGGGCAGGGTGGGGGGGGAGACCCAGTACTTC.

This clone was picked up a small number of times. The chain recombines TRBV5-4 with TRBJ1-4; no clear D. The CDR3 length is 15 residues. The ends were cut back, 4 bases at V and 5 bases at J, with 15 bases in the middle. CDR1 and CDR2 (germline): SGHNT, YYREEE (reference sequence). CDR3 nucleotide sequence: TGTGCCAGCAGCGACCGGGGAAGAACAAATGAAAAACTGTTTTTT. Encoded protein: CASSDRGRTNEKLFF.

The chain is built from TRBV28 and TRBJ1-5; D is perhaps TRBD1 (6 bases). Trimming shortened V by 3 bases and J by 6 bases, and 15 bases separated the two germline ends. CDR1 and CDR2 from the germline V gene are MDHEN and SYDVKM. This CDR3 has 15 amino acids. This CDR3 is CASSFQGRGAQPQHF. For the CDR3, the DNA is TGTGCCAGCAGTTTTCAGGGGAGGGGAGCTCAGCCCCAGCATTTT.

J is TRBJ2-5 and V is TRBV18, with D unresolved. V was pared by 6 bases and J by 3 bases, with 11 bases between. The germline V gene has CDR1 KGHSH and CDR2 LQKENI. The CDR3 length is 13 residues. The CDR3, as DNA: TGTGCCAGCTCTTACGGGTTGGAAGAGACCCAGTACTTC. As protein: CASSYGLEETQYF.

The chain joins TRBV9 to TRBJ2-1; 9 nucleotides agree with TRBD2. The CDR3 is 15 amino acids. Germline V CDR1 and CDR2: SGDLS, YYNGEE. Losses at the gene ends were 3 bases for V and 6 bases for J; bases not matched to a gene: 7. CDR3 sequence (DNA): TGTGCCAGCAGCGCCGCCGGGACTAGCTCCAATGAGCAGTTCTTC. Protein product: CASSAAGTSSNEQFF.

This clone occurred once. V gene TRBV27 combines with J gene TRBJ2-3, with TRBD2 as a possible D gene (6 bases). Germline CDR1 is MNHEY and CDR2 is SMNVEV (reference sequence). V was pared by 5 bases and J by 4 bases, with 13 bases between. The CDR3 is made up of 14 amino acids. DNA of the CDR3: TGTGCCAGCAGTCAGAAGCGGGTATCAGATACGCAGTATTTT. It codes for CASSQKRVSDTQYF.

The chain employs TRBV2 and TRBJ1-1, with D tentatively TRBD1 (6 bases). The V gene's germline CDR1 is SNHLY and CDR2 FYNNEI. The CDR3 has 14 amino acids. The V end was cut by 10 bases, the J end by 5 bases, with 20 bases between. The CDR3 reads CATLTGRGGTEAFF. CDR3 bases: TGTGCCACCTTGACAGGCCGAGGGGGAACTGAAGCTTTCTTT.

The chain uses TRBV7-9 and TRBJ2-7; 7 positions agree with TRBD1. CDR1 is SEHNR, CDR2 FQNEAQ, per germline (reference sequence). The CDR3 length is 13 residues. After removal of 5 bases from V and 3 bases from J, the junction contained 4 bases not matched to a gene. The CDR3 nucleotides are TGTGCCAGCAGCCCGGGGACAGACTACGAGCAGTACTTC. Its translation is CASSPGTDYEQYF.